The T cell receptor beta chain under discussion was sequenced for a study of a mutant IDH1 vaccine in newly diagnosed glioma. Study-level background: In weeks 1, 3, 5, 7, 11, 15, 19 and 23, patients were vaccinated. Earlier care involved radiotherapy, temozolomide, or both, and the majority received both.

Time point given: week 5, during vaccination. A single vaccine dose contained 300 ug of mutant IDH1 20-mer peptide, and topical imiquimod was used with it. V lost 3 bases to trimming and J lost 0 bases; unmatched junction nucleotides: 5. Germline V gene lookup returns CDR1 SGHRS and CDR2 YFSETQ. The length of the CDR3 is 15 residues. Sequencing was performed with immunoSEQ multiplex PCR; in TCRdb, only in-frame clones are kept and a portion is missing. The sample includes about 28,000 clones, about nine tenths of them seen just once. To note about this clone: Antigen: not known.

The chain combines TRBV5-1 with TRBJ1-1; 7 bases agree with TRBD1. The origin of this receptor is a woman aged 40 to 50 with glioma. Some clones in this sample may be carry-over from other donors' samples. The material sequenced was peripheral blood mononuclear cells (PBMCs), taken from a glioma patient whose treatment included an IDH1 peptide vaccine. The CDR3 nucleotides read TGCGCCAGCAGCTCCCTCGGACAGGTGAACACTGAAGCTTTCTTT. Protein product: CASSSLGQVNTEAFF.